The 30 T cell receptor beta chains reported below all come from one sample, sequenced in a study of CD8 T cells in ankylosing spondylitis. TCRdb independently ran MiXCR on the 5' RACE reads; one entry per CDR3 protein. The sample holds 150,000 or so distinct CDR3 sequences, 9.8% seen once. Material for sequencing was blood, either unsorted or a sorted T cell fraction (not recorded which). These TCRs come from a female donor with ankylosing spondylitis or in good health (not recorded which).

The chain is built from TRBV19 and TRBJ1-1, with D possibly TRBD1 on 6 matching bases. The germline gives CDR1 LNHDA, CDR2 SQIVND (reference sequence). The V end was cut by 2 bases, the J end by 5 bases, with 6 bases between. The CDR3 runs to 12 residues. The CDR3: CASSITGTEAFF. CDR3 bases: TGTGCCAGTAGTATAACAGGGACTGAAGCTTTCTTT.

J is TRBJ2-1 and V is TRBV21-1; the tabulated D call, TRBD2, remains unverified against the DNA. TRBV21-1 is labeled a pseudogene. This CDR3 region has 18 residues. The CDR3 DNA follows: TGTGCCAGCAGCAAATTATTGGGGACTAGCGGGAGTGATAGGTTAGGGTTCTTC. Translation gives CASSKLLGTSGSDRLGFF.

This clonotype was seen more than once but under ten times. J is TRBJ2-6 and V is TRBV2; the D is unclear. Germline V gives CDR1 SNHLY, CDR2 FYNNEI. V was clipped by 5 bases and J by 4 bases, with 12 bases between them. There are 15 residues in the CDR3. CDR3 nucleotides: TGTGCCAGCAGTCCGGCCCTCTTGGGGGCCAACGTCCTGACTTTC. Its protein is CASSPALLGANVLTF.

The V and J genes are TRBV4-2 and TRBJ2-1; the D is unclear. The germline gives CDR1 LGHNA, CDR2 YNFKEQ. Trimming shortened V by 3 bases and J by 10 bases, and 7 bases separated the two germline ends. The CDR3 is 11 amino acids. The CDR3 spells CASSHSREQFF. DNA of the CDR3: TGTGCCAGCAGCCACTCGCGGGAGCAGTTCTTC.

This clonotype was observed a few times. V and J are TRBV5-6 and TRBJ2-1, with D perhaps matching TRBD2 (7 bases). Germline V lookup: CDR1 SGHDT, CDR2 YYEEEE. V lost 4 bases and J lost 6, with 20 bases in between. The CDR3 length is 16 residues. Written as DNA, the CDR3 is TGTGCCAGCAGCCCTGGCACGAGGGAGGGGGGCAATGAGCAGTTCTTC. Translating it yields CASSPGTREGGNEQFF.

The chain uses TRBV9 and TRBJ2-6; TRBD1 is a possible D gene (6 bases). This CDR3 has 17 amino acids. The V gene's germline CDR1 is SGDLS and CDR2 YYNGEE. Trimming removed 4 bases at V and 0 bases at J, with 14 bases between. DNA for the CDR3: TGTGCCAGCAGCCCCTCCGGGACACTCTCTGGGGCCAACGTCCTGACTTTC. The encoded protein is CASSPSGTLSGANVLTF.

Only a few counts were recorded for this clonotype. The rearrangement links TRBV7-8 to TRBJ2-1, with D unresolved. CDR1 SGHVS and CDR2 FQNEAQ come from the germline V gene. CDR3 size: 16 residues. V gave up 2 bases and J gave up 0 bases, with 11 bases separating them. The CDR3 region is CASSLLPLSSYNEQFF. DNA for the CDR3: TGTGCCAGCAGCTTATTACCTCTTAGCTCCTACAATGAGCAGTTCTTC. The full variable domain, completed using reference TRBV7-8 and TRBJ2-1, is GAGVSQSPRYKVAKRGQDVALRCDPISGHVSLFWYQQALGQGPEFLTYFQNEAQLDKSGLPSDRFFAERPEGSVSTLKIQRTQQEDSAVYLCASSLLPLSSYNEQFFGPGTRLTVL.

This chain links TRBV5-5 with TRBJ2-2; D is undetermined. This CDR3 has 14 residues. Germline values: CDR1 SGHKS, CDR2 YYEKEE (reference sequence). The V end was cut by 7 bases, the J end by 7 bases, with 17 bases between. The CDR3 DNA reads TGTGCCAGCTTTCCAGGCCTCCTCGTCGGGGAGCTGTTTTTT. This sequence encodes CASFPGLLVGELFF. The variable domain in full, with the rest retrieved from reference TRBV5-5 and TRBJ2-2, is DAGVTQSPTHLIKTRGQQVTLRCSPISGHKSVSWYQQVLGQGPQFIFQYYEKEERGRGNFPDRFSARQFPNYSSELNVNALLLGDSALYLCASFPGLLVGELFFGEGSRLTVL.

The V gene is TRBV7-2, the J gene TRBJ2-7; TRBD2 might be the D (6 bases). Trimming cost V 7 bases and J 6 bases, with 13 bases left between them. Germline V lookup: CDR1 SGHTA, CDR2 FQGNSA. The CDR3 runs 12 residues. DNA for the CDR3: TGTGCCAGCATCAGCGACGGGAGCGAGCAGTACTTC. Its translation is CASISDGSEQYF.

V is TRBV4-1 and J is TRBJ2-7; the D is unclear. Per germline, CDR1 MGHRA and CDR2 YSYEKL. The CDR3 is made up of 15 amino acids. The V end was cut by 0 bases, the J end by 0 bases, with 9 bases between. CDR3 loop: CASSQDLGSSYEQYF. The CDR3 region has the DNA TGCGCCAGCAGCCAAGATCTGGGAAGCTCCTACGAGCAGTACTTC.

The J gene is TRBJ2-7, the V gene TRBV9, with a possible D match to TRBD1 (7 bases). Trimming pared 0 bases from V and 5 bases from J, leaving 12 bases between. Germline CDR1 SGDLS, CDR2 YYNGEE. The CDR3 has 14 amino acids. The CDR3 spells CASSVAGGFDEQYF. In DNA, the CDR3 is TGTGCCAGCAGCGTAGCAGGGGGGTTTGACGAGCAGTACTTC.

CDR3 in DNA: TGTGCCAGCAGCCTCCCGGGGGGGTGGGAGTATGGCTACACCTTC. Translated: CASSLPGGWEYGYTF. This rearrangement joins TRBV12-3 or TRBV12-4 to TRBJ1-2, with a weak D call TRBD1 (5 bases). The CDR3 has 15 residues. V was pared by 6 bases and J by 5 bases, with 19 bases between.

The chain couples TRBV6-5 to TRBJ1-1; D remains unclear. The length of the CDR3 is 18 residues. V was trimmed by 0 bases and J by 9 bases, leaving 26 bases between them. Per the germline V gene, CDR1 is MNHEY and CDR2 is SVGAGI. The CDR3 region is CASSYSMPGLGSLAQAFF. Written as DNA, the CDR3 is TGTGCCAGCAGTTACTCGATGCCGGGCCTGGGGAGTTTGGCGCAAGCTTTCTTT.

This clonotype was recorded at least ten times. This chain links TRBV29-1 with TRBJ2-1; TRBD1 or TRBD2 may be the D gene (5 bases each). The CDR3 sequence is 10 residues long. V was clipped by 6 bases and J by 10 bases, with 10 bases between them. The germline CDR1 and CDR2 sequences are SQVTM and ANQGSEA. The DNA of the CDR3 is TGCAGCGTGGAATGGGGGGAGCAGTTCTTC. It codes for CSVEWGEQFF.

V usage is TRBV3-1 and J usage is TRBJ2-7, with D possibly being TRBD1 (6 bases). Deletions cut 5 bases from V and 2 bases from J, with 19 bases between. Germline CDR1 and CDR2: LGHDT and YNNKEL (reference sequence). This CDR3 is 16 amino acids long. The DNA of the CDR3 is TGTGCCAGCAGCACGCGAGCTGGGACACCCACCTACGAGCAGTACTTC. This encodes CASSTRAGTPTYEQYF.

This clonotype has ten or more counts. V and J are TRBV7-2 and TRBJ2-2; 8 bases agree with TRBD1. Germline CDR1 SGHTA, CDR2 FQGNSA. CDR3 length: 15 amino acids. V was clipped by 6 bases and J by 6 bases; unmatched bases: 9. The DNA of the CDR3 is TGTGCCAGCAGATCGGACAGGGAGCAAGCCGGGGAGCTGTTTTTT. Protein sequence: CASRSDREQAGELFF.

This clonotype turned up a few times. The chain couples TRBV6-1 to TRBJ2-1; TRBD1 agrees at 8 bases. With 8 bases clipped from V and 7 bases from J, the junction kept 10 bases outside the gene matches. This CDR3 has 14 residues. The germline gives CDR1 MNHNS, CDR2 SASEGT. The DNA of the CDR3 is TGTGCCAGCGTCCCGGGCAGGGGGCGGAATGAGCAGTTCTTC. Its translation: CASVPGRGRNEQFF.

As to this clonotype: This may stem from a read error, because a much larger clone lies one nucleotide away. The CDR3 DNA sequence: TGTGCCAGCAGCTTCCACACTGAAGCTTTCTTT. Its protein is CASSFHTEAFF. This chain connects TRBV7-9 to TRBJ1-1; D is unclear. Germline V lookup: CDR1 SEHNR, CDR2 FQNEAQ (reference sequence). The length of the CDR3 is 11 residues. Deletions cut 3 bases from V and 3 bases from J, with 2 bases between.

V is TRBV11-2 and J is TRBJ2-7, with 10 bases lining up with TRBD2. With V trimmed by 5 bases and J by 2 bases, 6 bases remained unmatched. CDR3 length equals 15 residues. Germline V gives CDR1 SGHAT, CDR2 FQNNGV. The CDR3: CASSPGLASAYEQYF. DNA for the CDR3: TGTGCCAGCAGCCCGGGACTAGCGTCCGCCTACGAGCAGTACTTC.

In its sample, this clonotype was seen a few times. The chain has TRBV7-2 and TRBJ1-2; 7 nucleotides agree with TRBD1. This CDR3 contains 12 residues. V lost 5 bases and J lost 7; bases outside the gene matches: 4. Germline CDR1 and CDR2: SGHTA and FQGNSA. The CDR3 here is CASSKTGVGYTF. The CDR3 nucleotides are TGTGCCAGCAGCAAAACAGGGGTTGGCTACACCTTC.

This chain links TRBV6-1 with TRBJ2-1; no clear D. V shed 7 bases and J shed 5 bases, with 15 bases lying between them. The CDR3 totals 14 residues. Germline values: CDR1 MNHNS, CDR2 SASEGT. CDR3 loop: CASIPDPANNEQFF. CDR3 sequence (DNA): TGTGCCAGCATTCCGGACCCGGCTAACAATGAGCAGTTCTTC.

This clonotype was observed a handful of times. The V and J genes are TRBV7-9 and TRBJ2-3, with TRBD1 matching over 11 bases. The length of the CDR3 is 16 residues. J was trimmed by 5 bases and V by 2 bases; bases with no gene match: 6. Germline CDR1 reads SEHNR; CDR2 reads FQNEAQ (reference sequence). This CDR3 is CASSLIGQGAGDTQYF. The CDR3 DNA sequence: TGTGCCAGCAGCTTAATCGGACAGGGGGCCGGAGATACGCAGTATTTT.

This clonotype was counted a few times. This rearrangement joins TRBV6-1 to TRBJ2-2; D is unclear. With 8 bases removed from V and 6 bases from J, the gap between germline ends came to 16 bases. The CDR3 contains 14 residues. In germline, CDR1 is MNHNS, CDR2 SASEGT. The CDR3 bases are TGTGCCAGCGAATCTAGATCCCGACCCGGGGAGCTGTTTTTT. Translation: CASESRSRPGELFF.

The CDR3 loop reads CASSYRASVGQETQYF. The CDR3 DNA sequence: TGTGCCAGCAGCTATCGGGCCAGCGTAGGGCAAGAGACCCAGTACTTC. V gene TRBV6-2 or TRBV6-3 combines with J gene TRBJ2-5; D is undetermined. Germline V gene data show CDR1 as MNHEY and CDR2 as SVGEGT. V lost 6 bases and J lost 2, with 19 bases in between. This CDR3 contains 16 residues.

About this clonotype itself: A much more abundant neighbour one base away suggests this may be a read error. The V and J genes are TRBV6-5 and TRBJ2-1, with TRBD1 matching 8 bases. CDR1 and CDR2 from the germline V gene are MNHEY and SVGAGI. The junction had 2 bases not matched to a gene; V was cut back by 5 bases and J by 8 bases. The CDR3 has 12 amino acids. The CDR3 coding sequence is TGTGCCAGCAGTCAGACAGGGGATGAGCAGTTCTTC. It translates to CASSQTGDEQFF.

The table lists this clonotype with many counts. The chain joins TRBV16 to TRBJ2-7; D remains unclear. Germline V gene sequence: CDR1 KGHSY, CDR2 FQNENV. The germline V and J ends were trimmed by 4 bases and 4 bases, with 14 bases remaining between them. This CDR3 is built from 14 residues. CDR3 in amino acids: CASSPMGGPYEQYF. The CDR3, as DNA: TGTGCCAGCAGCCCAATGGGCGGACCTTACGAGCAGTACTTC.

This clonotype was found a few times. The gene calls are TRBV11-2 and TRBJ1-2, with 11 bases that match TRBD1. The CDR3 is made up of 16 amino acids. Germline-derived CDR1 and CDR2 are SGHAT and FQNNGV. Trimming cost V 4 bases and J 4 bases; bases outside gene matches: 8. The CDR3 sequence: CASSSTDRGLLYGYTF. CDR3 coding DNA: TGTGCCAGCAGCTCGACGGACAGGGGGCTCCTCTATGGCTACACCTTC.

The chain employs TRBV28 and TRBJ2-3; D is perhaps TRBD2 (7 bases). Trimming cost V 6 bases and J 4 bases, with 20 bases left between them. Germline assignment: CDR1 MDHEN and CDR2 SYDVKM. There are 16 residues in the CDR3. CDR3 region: CASRVLAEGGADTQYF. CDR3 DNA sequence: TGTGCCAGCAGGGTGCTAGCGGAGGGGGGCGCAGATACGCAGTATTTT.

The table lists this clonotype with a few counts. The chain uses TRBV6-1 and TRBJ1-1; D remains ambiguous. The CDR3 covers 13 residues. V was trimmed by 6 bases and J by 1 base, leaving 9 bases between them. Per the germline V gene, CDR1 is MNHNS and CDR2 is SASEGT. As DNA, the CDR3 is TGTGCCAGCAGGGGGTTGGAGAACACTGAAGCTTTCTTT. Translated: CASRGLENTEAFF.

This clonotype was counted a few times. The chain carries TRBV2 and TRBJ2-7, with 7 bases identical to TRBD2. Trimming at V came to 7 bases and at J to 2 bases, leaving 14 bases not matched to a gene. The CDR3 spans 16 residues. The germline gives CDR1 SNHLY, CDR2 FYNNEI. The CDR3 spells CASTRGLSGTTYEQYF. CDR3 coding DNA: TGTGCCAGCACCAGAGGACTAAGCGGGACTACCTACGAGCAGTACTTC. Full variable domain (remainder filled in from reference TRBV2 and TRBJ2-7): EPEVTQTPSHQVTQMGQEVILRCVPISNHLYFYWYRQILGQKVEFLVSFYNNEISEKSEIFDDQFSVERPDGSNFTLKIRSTKLEDSAMYFCASTRGLSGTTYEQYFGPGTRLTVT.